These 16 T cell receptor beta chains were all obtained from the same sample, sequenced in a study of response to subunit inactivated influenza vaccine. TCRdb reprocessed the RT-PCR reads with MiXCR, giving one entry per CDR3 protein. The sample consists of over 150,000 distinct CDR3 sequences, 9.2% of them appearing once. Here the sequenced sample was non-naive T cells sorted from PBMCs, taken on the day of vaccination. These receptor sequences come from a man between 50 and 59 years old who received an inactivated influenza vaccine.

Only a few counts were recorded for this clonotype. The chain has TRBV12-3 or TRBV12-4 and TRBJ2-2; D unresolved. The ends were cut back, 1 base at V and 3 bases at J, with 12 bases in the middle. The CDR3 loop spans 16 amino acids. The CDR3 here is CASSLGPASDTGELFF. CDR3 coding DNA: TGTGCCAGCAGTTTAGGACCGGCCAGTGACACCGGGGAGCTGTTTTTT.

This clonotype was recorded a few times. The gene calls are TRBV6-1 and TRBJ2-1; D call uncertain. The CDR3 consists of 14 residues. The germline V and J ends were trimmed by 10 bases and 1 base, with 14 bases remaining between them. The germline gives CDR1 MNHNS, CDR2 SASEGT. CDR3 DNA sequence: TGTGCCACCCTACCGACGGGTTCCTACAATGAGCAGTTCTTC. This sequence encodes CATLPTGSYNEQFF.

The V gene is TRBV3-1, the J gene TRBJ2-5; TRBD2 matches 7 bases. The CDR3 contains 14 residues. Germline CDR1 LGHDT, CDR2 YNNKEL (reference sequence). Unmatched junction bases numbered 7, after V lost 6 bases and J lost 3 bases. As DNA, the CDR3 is TGTGCCAGCAGTCCGCTAGCGGCGAAAGAGACCCAGTACTTC. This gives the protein CASSPLAAKETQYF.

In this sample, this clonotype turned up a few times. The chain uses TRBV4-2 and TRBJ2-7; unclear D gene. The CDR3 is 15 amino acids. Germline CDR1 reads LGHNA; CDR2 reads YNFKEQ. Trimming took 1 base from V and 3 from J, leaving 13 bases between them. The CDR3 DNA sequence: TGTGCCAGCAGCCAAGGTGACGGAGAATACTACGAGCAGTACTTC. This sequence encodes CASSQGDGEYYEQYF.

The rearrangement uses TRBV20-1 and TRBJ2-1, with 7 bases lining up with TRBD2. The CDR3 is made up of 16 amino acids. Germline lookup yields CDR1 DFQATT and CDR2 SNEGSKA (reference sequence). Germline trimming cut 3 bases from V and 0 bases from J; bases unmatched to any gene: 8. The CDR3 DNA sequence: TGCAGTGCTAGGAGTCTAGCGGAAAGCTCCTACAATGAGCAGTTCTTC. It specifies CSARSLAESSYNEQFF.

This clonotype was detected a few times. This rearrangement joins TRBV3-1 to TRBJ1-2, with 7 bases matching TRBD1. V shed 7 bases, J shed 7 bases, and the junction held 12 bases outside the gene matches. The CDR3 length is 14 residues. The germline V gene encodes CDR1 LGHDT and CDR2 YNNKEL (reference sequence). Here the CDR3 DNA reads TGTGCCAGCACCACCAAATCCCAGGGGGTTGGCTACACCTTC. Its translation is CASTTKSQGVGYTF.

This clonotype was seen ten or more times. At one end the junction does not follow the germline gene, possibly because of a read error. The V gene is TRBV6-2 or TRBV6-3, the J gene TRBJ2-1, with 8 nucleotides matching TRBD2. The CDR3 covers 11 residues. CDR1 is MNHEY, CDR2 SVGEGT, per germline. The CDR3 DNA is TGTGCCAGCAACGACGGGACTAGTCTAGTCTTC. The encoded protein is CASNDGTSLVF.

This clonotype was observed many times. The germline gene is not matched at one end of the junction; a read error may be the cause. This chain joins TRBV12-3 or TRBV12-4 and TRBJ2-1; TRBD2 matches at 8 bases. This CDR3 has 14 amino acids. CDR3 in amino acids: CASSLARGGYEQFF. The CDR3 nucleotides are TGTGCCAGCAGTCTAGCCCGGGGGGGCTATGAGCAGTTCTTC.

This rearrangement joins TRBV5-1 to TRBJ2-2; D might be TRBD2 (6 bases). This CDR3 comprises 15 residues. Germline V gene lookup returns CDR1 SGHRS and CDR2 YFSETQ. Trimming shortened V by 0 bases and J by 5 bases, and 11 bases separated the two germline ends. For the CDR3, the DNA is TGCGCCAGCAGCTTGGCCCAGCGGGCTACCGGGGAGCTGTTTTTT. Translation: CASSLAQRATGELFF. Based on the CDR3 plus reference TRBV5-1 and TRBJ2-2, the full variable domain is KAGVTQTPRYLIKTRGQQVTLSCSPISGHRSVSWYQQTPGQGLQFLFEYFSETQRNKGNFPGRFSGRQFSNSRSEMNVSTLELGDSALYLCASSLAQRATGELFFGEGSRLTVL.

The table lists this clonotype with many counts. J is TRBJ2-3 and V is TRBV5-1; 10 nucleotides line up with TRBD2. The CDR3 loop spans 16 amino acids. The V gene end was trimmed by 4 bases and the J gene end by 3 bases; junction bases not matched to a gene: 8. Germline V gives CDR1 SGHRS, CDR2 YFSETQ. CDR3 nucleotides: TGCGCCAGCAGCGTCAGCGGGGGGGCGACGACAGATACGCAGTATTTT. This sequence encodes CASSVSGGATTDTQYF. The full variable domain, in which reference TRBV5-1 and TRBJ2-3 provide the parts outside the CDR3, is KAGVTQTPRYLIKTRGQQVTLSCSPISGHRSVSWYQQTPGQGLQFLFEYFSETQRNKGNFPGRFSGRQFSNSRSEMNVSTLELGDSALYLCASSVSGGATTDTQYFGPGTRLTVL.

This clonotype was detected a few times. CDR3 in DNA: TGTGCCTGGAGCAAACAGGGGGCCACATCACCCCTCCACTTT. This translates into CAWSKQGATSPLHF. The chain employs TRBV30 and TRBJ1-6; 9 nucleotides match TRBD1. With V trimmed by 3 bases and J by 10 bases, 7 bases remained unmatched. The CDR3 is 14 residues long. Germline values: CDR1 GTSNPN, CDR2 SVGIG (reference sequence).

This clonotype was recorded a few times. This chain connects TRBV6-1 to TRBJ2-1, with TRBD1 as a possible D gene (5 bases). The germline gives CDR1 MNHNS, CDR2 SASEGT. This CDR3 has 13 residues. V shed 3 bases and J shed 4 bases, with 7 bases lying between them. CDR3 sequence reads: CASSEGPYNEQFF. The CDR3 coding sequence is TGTGCCAGCAGTGAGGGGCCTTACAATGAGCAGTTCTTC.

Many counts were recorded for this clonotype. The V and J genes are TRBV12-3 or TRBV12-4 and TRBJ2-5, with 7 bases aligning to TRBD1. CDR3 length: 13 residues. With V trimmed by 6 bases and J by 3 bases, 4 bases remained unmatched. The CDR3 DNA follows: TGTGCCAGCAGCCCGGGACAGAAAGAGACCCAGTACTTC. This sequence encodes CASSPGQKETQYF.

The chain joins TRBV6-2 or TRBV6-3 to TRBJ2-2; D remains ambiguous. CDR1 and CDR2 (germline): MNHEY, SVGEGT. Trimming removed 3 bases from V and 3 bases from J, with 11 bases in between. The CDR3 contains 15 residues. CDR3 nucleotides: TGTGCCAGCAGTTATACCGGGCGCGACACCGGGGAGCTGTTTTTT. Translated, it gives CASSYTGRDTGELFF.

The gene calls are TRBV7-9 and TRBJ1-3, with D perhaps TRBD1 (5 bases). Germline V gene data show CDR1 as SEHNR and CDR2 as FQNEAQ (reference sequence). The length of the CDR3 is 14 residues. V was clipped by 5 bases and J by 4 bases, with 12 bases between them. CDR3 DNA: TGTGCCAGCAGCGGAGGGGAAGAAGGAAACACCATATATTTT. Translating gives CASSGGEEGNTIYF. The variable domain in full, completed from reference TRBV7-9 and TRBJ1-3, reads DTGVSQNPRHKITKRGQNVTFRCDPISEHNRLYWYRQTLGQGPEFLTYFQNEAQLEKSRLLSDRFSAERPKGSFSTLEIQRTEQGDSAMYLCASSGGEEGNTIYFGEGSWLTVV.

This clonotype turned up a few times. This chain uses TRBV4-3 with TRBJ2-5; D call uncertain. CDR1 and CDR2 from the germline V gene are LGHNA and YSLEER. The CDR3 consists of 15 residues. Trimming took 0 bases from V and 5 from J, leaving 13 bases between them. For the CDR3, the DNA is TGCGCCAGCAGCCAAGATTCATTTCGTGGGGAGACCCAGTACTTC. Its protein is CASSQDSFRGETQYF.